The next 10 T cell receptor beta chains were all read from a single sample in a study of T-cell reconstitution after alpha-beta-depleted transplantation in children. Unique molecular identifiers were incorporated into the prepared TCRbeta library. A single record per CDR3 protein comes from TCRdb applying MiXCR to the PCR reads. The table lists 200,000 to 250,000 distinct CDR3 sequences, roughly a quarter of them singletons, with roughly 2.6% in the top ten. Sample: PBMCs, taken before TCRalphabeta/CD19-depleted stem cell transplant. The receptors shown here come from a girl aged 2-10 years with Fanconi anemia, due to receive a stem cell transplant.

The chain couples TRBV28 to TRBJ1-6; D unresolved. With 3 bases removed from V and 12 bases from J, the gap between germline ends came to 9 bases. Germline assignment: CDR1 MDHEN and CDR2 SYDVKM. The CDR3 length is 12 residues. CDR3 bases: TGTGCCAGCAGTTTCAGACCTGAACCCCTCCACTTT. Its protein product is CASSFRPEPLHF.

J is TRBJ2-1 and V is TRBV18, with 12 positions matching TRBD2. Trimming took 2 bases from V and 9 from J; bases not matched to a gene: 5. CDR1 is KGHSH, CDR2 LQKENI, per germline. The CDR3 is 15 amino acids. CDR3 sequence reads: CASSPGLAGWVEQFF. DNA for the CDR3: TGTGCCAGCTCACCAGGACTAGCGGGATGGGTTGAGCAGTTCTTC.

The CDR3: CASSDYRGDTGELFF. The CDR3 nucleotides are TGTGCCAGCAGTGATTACAGGGGTGACACCGGGGAGCTGTTTTTT. The chain couples TRBV6-1 to TRBJ2-2; TRBD1 aligns across 7 bases. The CDR3 is made up of 15 amino acids. With V trimmed by 3 bases and J by 3 bases, 4 bases remained unmatched. Germline values: CDR1 MNHNS, CDR2 SASEGT.

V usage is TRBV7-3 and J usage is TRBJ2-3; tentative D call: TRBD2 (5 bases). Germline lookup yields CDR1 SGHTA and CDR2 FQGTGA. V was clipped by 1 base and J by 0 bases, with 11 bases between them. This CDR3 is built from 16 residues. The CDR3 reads CASSLIGGSSTDTQYF. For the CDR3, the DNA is TGTGCCAGCAGCTTAATTGGCGGGTCTAGCACAGATACGCAGTATTTT.

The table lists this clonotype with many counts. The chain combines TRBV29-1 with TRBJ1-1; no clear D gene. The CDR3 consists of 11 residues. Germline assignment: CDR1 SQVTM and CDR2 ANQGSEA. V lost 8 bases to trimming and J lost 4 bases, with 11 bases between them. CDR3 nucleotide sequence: TGCAGCTCCTGGGATGGCACTGAAGCTTTCTTT. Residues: CSSWDGTEAFF. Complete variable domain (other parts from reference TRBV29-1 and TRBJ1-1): SAVISQKPSRDICQRGTSLTIQCQVDSQVTMMFWYRQQPGQSLTLIATANQGSEATYESGFVIDKFPISRPNLTFSTLTVSNMSPEDSSIYLCSSWDGTEAFFGQGTRLTVV.

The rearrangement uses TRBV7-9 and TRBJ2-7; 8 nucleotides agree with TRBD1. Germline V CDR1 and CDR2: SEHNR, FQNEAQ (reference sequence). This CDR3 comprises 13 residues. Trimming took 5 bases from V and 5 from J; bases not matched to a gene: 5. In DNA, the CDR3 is TGTGCCAGCAGCGAGACAGGGGCTCACGAGCAGTACTTC. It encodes CASSETGAHEQYF.

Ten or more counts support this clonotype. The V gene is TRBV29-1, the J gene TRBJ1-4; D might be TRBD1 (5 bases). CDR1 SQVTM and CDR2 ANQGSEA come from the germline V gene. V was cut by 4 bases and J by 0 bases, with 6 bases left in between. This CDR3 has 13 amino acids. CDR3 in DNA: TGCAGCGTTGTCAGGGCAACTAATGAAAAACTGTTTTTT. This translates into CSVVRATNEKLFF.

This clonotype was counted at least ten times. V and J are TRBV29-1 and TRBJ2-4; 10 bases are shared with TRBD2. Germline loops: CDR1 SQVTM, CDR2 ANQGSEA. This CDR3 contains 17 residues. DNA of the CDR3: TGCAGTCACGGGAAGCGGGAGGGCCCCCTAGCCAAAAACATTCAGTACTTC. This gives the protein CSHGKREGPLAKNIQYF.

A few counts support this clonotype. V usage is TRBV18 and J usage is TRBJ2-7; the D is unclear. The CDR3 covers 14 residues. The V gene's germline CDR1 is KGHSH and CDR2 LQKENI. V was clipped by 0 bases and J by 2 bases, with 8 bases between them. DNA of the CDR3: TGTGCCAGCTCACCACCGGGCGAGCCCTACGAGCAGTACTTC. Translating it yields CASSPPGEPYEQYF.

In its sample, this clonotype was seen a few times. The DNA of the CDR3 is TGTGCCAGCAGCCCAGAGATGGGCAATGAGCAGTTCTTC. It specifies CASSPEMGNEQFF. J is TRBJ2-1 and V is TRBV7-3; D unclear. This CDR3 is 13 amino acids long. CDR1 is SGHTA and CDR2 is FQGTGA in the germline V gene. V shed 5 bases and J shed 6 bases, with 11 bases lying between them.